These 20 T cell receptor beta chains were sequenced from one sample in a study of blood T cell repertoires in COVID-19. TCRdb's copy holds only in-frame clones and misses some; the assay was immunoSEQ multiplex PCR. Of approximately 120,000 clones in the sample, about 85% are singletons; the top ten hold around 4.7%. The sample comprised peripheral blood. All receptors come from a human donor in a cohort sampled during active COVID-19.

A few counts support this clone. This chain connects TRBV5-1 to TRBJ2-7, with 9 bases fitting TRBD1. The length of the CDR3 is 15 residues. The germline V gene has CDR1 SGHRS and CDR2 YFSETQ. With V trimmed by 4 bases and J by 2 bases, 7 bases remained unmatched. Written as DNA, the CDR3 is TGCGCCAGCAGCCCGTCGGGACAGGGACCCTACGAGCAGTACTTC. It encodes CASSPSGQGPYEQYF.

CDR3 residues: CASSPGTGVSEAFF. CDR3 nucleotide sequence: TGTGCCAGCTCACCGGGAACAGGGGTCTCTGAAGCTTTCTTT. The chain combines TRBV18 with TRBJ1-1; 7 bases map to TRBD1. This CDR3 is built from 14 residues. The trim removed 3 bases at V and 6 bases at J, leaving 7 bases unmatched. The germline V gene has CDR1 KGHSH and CDR2 LQKENI.

The V call is TRBV7-3, the J call TRBJ2-3, with 10 bases lining up with TRBD2. This CDR3 is built from 15 residues. Losses at the gene ends were 5 bases for V and 2 bases for J; bases not matched to a gene: 4. From germline, CDR1 is SGHTA and CDR2 FQGTGA. CDR3 nucleotide sequence: TGTGCCAGCAGCCCCGGGACTAGCGCCACAGATACGCAGTATTTT. This gives the protein CASSPGTSATDTQYF.

A few counts support this clone. The chain recombines TRBV27 with TRBJ2-1, with D uncertain. The V end lost 6 bases, the J end lost 6 bases, and 24 bases lay between the germline ends. The CDR3 has 17 amino acids. Germline CDR1 MNHEY, CDR2 SMNVEV (reference sequence). Here the CDR3 reads CASRPIVGSGSGNEQFF. The CDR3 bases are TGTGCCAGCAGACCAATTGTAGGCTCCGGGTCCGGCAATGAGCAGTTCTTC.

CDR3 sequence: CASSSTDTKNIQYF. The DNA for the CDR3 is TGTGCCAGCAGCTCGACGGACACCAAAAACATTCAGTACTTC. The chain carries TRBV11-3 and TRBJ2-4; the D gene is possibly TRBD1 (5 bases). This CDR3 is built from 14 residues. Germline CDR1 SGHNT, CDR2 YENEEA. The germline V and J ends were trimmed by 4 bases and 2 bases, with 9 bases remaining between them.

The rearrangement joins TRBV5-4 to TRBJ2-1; TRBD1 matches at 9 bases. The CDR3 loop spans 18 amino acids. After removal of 3 bases from V and 0 bases from J, the junction contained 10 bases not matched to a gene. Germline lookup yields CDR1 SGHNT and CDR2 YYREEE (reference sequence). The CDR3 bases are TGTGCCAGCAGCTGGGGCCCACCGGGACAGGGCTCCTACAATGAGCAGTTCTTC. Its translation is CASSWGPPGQGSYNEQFF.

The chain combines TRBV28 with TRBJ2-2, with D unresolved. This CDR3 spans 11 amino acids. Per germline, CDR1 MDHEN and CDR2 SYDVKM. V lost 1 base and J 8 bases, leaving 2 bases between the germline ends. In DNA form, the CDR3 reads TGTGCCAGCAGTTTATCAGGGGAGCTGTTTTTT. Its protein is CASSLSGELFF.

This clone was counted ten times or more. The chain couples TRBV6-5 to TRBJ1-1; weak D call: TRBD1 (6 bases). The CDR3 runs 15 residues. Per the germline V gene, CDR1 is MNHEY and CDR2 is SVGAGI. V dropped 7 bases and J dropped 0 bases, with 15 bases sitting between them. The DNA for the CDR3 is TGTGCCAGCAATGCAAGGGGGTCAATGAACACTGAAGCTTTCTTT. Translating it yields CASNARGSMNTEAFF.

The chain couples TRBV13 to TRBJ2-2; TRBD2 might be the D (5 bases). This CDR3 spans 15 amino acids. V lost 4 bases to trimming and J lost 0 bases, with 9 bases between them. The V gene's germline CDR1 is PRHDT and CDR2 FYEKMQ (reference sequence). The CDR3 nucleotides read TGTGCCAGCAGCTCAGGACTTGCGAACACCGGGGAGCTGTTTTTT. It specifies CASSSGLANTGELFF.

V is TRBV2 and J is TRBJ2-3; D unclear. The V end was cut by 2 bases, the J end by 2 bases, with 11 bases between. Germline V gene sequence: CDR1 SNHLY, CDR2 FYNNEI. The CDR3 is 15 residues long. CDR3 protein: CASSELVIPTDTQYF. For the CDR3, the DNA is TGTGCCAGCAGTGAACTAGTCATACCCACAGATACGCAGTATTTT.

This sequence joins TRBV5-1 and TRBJ1-2, with 8 positions matching TRBD1. The V gene end was trimmed by 0 bases and the J gene end by 4 bases; junction bases not matched to a gene: 5. Germline CDR1 SGHRS, CDR2 YFSETQ. CDR3 length: 15 amino acids. CDR3 DNA: TGCGCCAGCAGCTTGGCGGGACAGGATCTCTATGGCTACACCTTC. Residues: CASSLAGQDLYGYTF.

This chain links TRBV5-1 with TRBJ1-1; TRBD1 aligns across 7 bases. Germline-derived CDR1 and CDR2 are SGHRS and YFSETQ. This CDR3 is 16 amino acids long. V lost 4 bases and J lost 0; bases outside the gene matches: 9. The CDR3 nucleotides read TGCGCCAGCAGCCTTCTACCCGGACAGGTGAACACTGAAGCTTTCTTT. Its protein product is CASSLLPGQVNTEAFF.

The chain recombines TRBV19 with TRBJ2-5; TRBD2 aligns across 8 bases. The CDR3 loop spans 13 amino acids. Germline V lookup: CDR1 LNHDA, CDR2 SQIVND (reference sequence). V was pared by 7 bases and J by 8 bases, with 9 bases of the junction left unmatched. The CDR3 nucleotides read TGTGCCAGTACCATGACTAGCGAGGGAACCCAGTACTTC. Its translation is CASTMTSEGTQYF.

The gene calls are TRBV15 and TRBJ1-2, with TRBD1 matching over 7 bases. Trimming removed 1 base from V and 8 bases from J; junction bases left unmatched: 7. Germline V gene lookup returns CDR1 LNHNV and CDR2 YYDKDF (reference sequence). This CDR3 has 14 residues. CDR3 nucleotides: TGTGCCACCAGCAGAGCACAGGGGAATGAAGGCTACACCTTC. This gives the protein CATSRAQGNEGYTF.

The chain employs TRBV30 and TRBJ1-1, with D maybe TRBD1 (5 bases). CDR1 and CDR2 from the germline V gene are GTSNPN and SVGIG (reference sequence). V was trimmed by 3 bases and J by 1 base, leaving 15 bases between them. The CDR3 is 15 amino acids. This chain's CDR3 is CAWRTLGGKNTEAFF. CDR3 in DNA: TGTGCCTGGAGGACTTTGGGGGGGAAGAACACTGAAGCTTTCTTT.

J is TRBJ2-3 and V is TRBV6-6, with D perhaps matching TRBD1 (6 bases). The CDR3 runs to 18 residues. Trimming took 5 bases from V and 2 from J, leaving 23 bases between them. Germline V lookup: CDR1 MNHNY, CDR2 SVGAGI (reference sequence). Here the CDR3 DNA reads TGTGCCAGCAGTCTAGAGGGATCCCGGGACATAATCACAGATACGCAGTATTTT. The encoded protein is CASSLEGSRDIITDTQYF.

This sequence joins TRBV5-1 and TRBJ2-3; 8 positions agree with TRBD2. Germline assignment: CDR1 SGHRS and CDR2 YFSETQ. The V gene end was trimmed by 4 bases and the J gene end by 1 base; junction bases not matched to a gene: 5. The CDR3 loop spans 15 amino acids. The CDR3 sequence is CASSPGLVGTDTQYF. The CDR3, as DNA: TGCGCCAGCAGCCCGGGACTAGTCGGCACAGATACGCAGTATTTT.

This clone was counted once. The gene calls are TRBV4-3 and TRBJ2-1; 12 nucleotides agree with TRBD1. Germline CDR1 LGHNA, CDR2 YSLEER. Trimming took 3 bases from V and 10 from J; bases not matched to a gene: 7. This CDR3 is built from 15 residues. The DNA for the CDR3 is TGCGCCAGCAGCCAGGCCGGGACAGGGGGCCGGGAGCAGTTCTTC. This codes for CASSQAGTGGREQFF.

V usage is TRBV19 and J usage is TRBJ2-6; D call uncertain. Germline V gene data show CDR1 as LNHDA and CDR2 as SQIVND (reference sequence). Trimming removed 6 bases from V and 0 bases from J, with 6 bases in between. The CDR3 consists of 14 residues. The CDR3 here is CASRESSGANVLTF. The CDR3 coding sequence is TGTGCCAGTAGGGAGAGCTCTGGGGCCAACGTCCTGACTTTC.

V gene TRBV24-1 combines with J gene TRBJ2-3, with 10 bases that match TRBD2. V lost 7 bases, J lost 3 bases, and 6 bases stayed unmatched. Germline CDR1 reads KGHDR; CDR2 reads SFDVKD. The CDR3 runs 15 residues. CDR3 sequence: CATSEGLASTDTQYF. CDR3 sequence (DNA): TGTGCCACCAGCGAGGGACTAGCGTCTACAGATACGCAGTATTTT.